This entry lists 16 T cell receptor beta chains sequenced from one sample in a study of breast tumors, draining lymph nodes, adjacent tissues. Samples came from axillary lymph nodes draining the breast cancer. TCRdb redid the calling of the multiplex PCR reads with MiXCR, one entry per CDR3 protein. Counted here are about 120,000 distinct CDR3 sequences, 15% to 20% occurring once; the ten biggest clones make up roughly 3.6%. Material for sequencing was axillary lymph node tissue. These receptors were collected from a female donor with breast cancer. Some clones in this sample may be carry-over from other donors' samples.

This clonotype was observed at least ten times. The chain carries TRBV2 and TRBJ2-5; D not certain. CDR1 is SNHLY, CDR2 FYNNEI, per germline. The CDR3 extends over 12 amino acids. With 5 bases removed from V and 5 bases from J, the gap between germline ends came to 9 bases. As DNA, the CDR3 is TGTGCCAGCAGTCAGACGCCGGAGACCCAGTACTTC. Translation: CASSQTPETQYF.

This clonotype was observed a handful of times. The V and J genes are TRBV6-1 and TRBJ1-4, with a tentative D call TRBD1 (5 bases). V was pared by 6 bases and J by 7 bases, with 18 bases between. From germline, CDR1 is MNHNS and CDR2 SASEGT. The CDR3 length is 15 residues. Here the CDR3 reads CASSPREGEGEKLFF. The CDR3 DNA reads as TGTGCCAGCAGCCCCAGGGAAGGGGAAGGTGAAAAACTGTTTTTT.

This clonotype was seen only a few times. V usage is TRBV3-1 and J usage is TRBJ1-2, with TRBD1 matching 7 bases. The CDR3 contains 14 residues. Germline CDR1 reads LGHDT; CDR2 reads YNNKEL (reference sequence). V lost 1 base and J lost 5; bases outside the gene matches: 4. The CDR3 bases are TGTGCCAGCAGCCAAGTGCCAGGGGGGTATGGCTACACCTTC. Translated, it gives CASSQVPGGYGYTF.

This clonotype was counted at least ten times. The CDR3 spells CASSLLGGPHVLTF. CDR3 nucleotide sequence: TGTGCCAGCAGCTTGCTAGGCGGGCCCCACGTCCTGACTTTC. The chain employs TRBV7-3 and TRBJ2-6; D is perhaps TRBD2 (5 bases). V lost 3 bases and J lost 11, with 14 bases in between. CDR1 is SGHTA and CDR2 is FQGTGA in the germline V gene. The length of the CDR3 is 14 residues.

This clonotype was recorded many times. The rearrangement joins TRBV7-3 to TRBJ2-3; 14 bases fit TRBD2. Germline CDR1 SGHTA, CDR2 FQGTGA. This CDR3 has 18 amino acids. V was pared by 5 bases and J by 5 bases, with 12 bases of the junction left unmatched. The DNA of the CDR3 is TGTGCCAGCAGCACCACGGGACTAGCGGGGGTAAATGGAGATACGCAGTATTTT. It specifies CASSTTGLAGVNGDTQYF. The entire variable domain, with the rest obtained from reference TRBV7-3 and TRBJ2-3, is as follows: GAGVSQTPSNKVTEKGKYVELRCDPISGHTALYWYRQSLGQGPEFLIYFQGTGAADDSGLPNDRFFAVRPEGSVSTLKIQRTERGDSAVYLCASSTTGLAGVNGDTQYFGPGTRLTVL.

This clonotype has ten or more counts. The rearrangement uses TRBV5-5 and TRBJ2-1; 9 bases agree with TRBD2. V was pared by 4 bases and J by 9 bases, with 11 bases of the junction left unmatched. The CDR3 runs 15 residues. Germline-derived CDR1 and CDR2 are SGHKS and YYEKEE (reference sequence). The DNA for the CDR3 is TGTGCCAGCAGCAATAGCGGGAGCCACGACATTGAGCAGTTCTTC. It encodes CASSNSGSHDIEQFF.

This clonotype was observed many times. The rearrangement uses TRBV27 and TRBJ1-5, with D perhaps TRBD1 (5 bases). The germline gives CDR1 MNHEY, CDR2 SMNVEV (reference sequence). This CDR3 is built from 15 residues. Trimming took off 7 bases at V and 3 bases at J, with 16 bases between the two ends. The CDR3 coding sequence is TGTGCCAGCAAGGTGGTAGGCAGGGCCAATCAGCCCCAGCATTTT. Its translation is CASKVVGRANQPQHF.

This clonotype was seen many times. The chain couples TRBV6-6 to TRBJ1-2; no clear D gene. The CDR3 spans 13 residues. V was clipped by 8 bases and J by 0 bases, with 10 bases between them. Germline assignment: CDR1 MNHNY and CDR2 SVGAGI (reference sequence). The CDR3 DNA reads TGTGCCAGCGGAGGGATTTCTAACTATGGCTACACCTTC. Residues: CASGGISNYGYTF.

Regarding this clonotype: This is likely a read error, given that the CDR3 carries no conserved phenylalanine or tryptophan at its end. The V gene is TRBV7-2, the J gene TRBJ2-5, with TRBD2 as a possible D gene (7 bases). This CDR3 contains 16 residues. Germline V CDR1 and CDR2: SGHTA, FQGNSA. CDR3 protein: CASSLVAGAPQEAQYY. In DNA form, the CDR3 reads TGTGCCAGCAGCTTAGTCGCGGGGGCTCCCCAAGAGGCCCAGTACTAC.

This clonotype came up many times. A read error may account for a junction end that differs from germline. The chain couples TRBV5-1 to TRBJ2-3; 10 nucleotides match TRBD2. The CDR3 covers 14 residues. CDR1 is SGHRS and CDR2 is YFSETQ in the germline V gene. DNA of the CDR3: TGCGCTAGCAGCTTTCGACTAGCGGGAGATACGCAGTATTTT. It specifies CASSFRLAGDTQYF. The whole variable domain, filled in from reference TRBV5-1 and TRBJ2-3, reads KAGVTQTPRYLIKTRGQQVTLSCSPISGHRSVSWYQQTPGQGLQFLFEYFSETQRNKGNFPGRFSGRQFSNSRSEMNVSTLELGDSALYLCASSFRLAGDTQYFGPGTRLTVL.

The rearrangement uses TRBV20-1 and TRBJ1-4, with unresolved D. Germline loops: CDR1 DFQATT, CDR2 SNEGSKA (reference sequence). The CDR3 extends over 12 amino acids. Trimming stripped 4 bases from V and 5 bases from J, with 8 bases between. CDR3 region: CSANRQNEKLFF. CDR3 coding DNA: TGCAGTGCTAATCGACAAAATGAAAAACTGTTTTTT.

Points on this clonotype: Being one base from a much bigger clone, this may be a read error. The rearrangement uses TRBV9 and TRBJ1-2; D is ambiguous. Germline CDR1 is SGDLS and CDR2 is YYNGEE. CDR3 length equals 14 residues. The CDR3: CTSSVGEPNYGYTF. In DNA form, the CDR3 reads TGTACCAGCAGCGTTGGCGAACCAAACTATGGCTACACCTTC. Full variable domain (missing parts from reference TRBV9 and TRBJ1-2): DSGVTQTPKHLITATGQRVTLRCSPRSGDLSVYWYQQSLDQGLQFLIQYYNGEERAKGNILERFSAQQFPDLHSELNLSSLELGDSALYFCTSSVGEPNYGYTFGSGTRLTVV.

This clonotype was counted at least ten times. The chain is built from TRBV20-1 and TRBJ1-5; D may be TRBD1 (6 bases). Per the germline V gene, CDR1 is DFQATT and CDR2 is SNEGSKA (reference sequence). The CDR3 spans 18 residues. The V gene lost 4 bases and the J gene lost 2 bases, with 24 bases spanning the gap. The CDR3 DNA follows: TGCAGTGCTACCAAGACAGGTCGAATGAATGGGGGCAATCAGCCCCAGCATTTT. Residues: CSATKTGRMNGGNQPQHF.

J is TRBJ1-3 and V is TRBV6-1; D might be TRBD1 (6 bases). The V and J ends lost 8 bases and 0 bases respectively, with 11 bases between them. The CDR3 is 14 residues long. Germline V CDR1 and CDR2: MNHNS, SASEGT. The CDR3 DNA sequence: TGTGCCAGCGCAGACAGGAGCTCTGGAAACACCATATATTTT. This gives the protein CASADRSSGNTIYF.

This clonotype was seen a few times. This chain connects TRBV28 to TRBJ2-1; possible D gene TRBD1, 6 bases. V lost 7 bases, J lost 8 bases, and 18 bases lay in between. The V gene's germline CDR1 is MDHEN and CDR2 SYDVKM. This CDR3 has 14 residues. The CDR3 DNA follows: TGTGCCAGCAACCTACAGGGAAGTGGAGATGAGCAGTTCTTC. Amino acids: CASNLQGSGDEQFF.

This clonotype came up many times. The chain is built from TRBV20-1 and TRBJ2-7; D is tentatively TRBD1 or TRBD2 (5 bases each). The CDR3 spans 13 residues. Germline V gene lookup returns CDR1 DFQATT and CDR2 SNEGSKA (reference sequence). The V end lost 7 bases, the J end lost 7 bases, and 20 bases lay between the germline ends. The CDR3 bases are TGCAGTGTAGGTTCGGGACCCAAAAGGGAGCAGTACTTC. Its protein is CSVGSGPKREQYF.